One and the same sample provided the 10 T cell receptor beta chains below, sequenced in a study of CD8 T cells in ankylosing spondylitis. Study-wide results and caveats: Seemingly distinctive of ankylosing spondylitis blood was a TCR beta motif formed by eight highly homologous variants.

In TCRdb, the 5' RACE reads were re-called with MiXCR into one record per CDR3 protein. Of 400,000 to 450,000 distinct CDR3 sequences in the sample, roughly a sixth were seen once. Their antigen targets remain unknown. The sequencing sample was made of blood, either unsorted or a sorted T cell fraction (not recorded which). The receptors were gathered from a male donor with ankylosing spondylitis.

This chain links TRBV28 with TRBJ2-5; 9 nucleotides line up with TRBD2. V lost 7 bases, J lost 4 bases, and 10 bases stayed unmatched. The CDR3 length is 15 residues. CDR1 and CDR2 from the germline V gene are MDHEN and SYDVKM. The CDR3 is CASITRREGRETQYF. CDR3 coding DNA: TGTGCCAGCATCACGCGGCGGGAGGGCCGAGAGACCCAGTACTTC.

CDR3 in DNA: TGTGCCAGCAGCCCGCCGGGACAGGGGGCCGGGGAGCTGTTTTTT. Its translation is CASSPPGQGAGELFF. The chain has TRBV7-2 and TRBJ2-2; 11 positions agree with TRBD1. V lost 5 bases and J lost 6; bases outside the gene matches: 5. Germline CDR1 SGHTA, CDR2 FQGNSA. This CDR3 contains 15 residues.

This clonotype was seen a few times. One junction end does not reproduce the germline sequence, and a read error may be involved. J is TRBJ2-3 and V is TRBV11-2; no reliable D call. The CDR3 contains 17 residues. Germline CDR1 is SGHAT and CDR2 is FQNNGV. CDR3 sequence (DNA): TGTGCCAGCAGCTCCCCTCCCGCCAGTTTAAGCAGAGATACGCAGTATTTT. Translated, it gives CASSSPPASLSRDTQYF.

The V call is TRBV7-3, the J call TRBJ2-4, with D maybe TRBD1 (6 bases). V lost 5 bases, J lost 6 bases, and 14 bases lay in between. The germline CDR1 and CDR2 sequences are SGHTA and FQGTGA. The CDR3 has 14 amino acids. The CDR3 sequence is CASSPTGQRNIQYF. As DNA, the CDR3 is TGTGCCAGCAGCCCCACGGGACAAAGAAACATTCAGTACTTC.

The chain uses TRBV20-1 and TRBJ2-3, with 10 bases lining up with TRBD2. Trimming cost V 1 base and J 4 bases; bases outside gene matches: 8. The CDR3 has 16 residues. In germline, CDR1 is DFQATT, CDR2 SNEGSKA (reference sequence). CDR3 loop: CSARGRAGGPADTQYF. In DNA form, the CDR3 reads TGCAGTGCTAGAGGAAGAGCGGGGGGGCCCGCAGATACGCAGTATTTT.

This clonotype turned up a few times. This sequence joins TRBV7-9 and TRBJ1-4, with a possible D match to TRBD1 (6 bases). CDR3 size: 15 residues. CDR1 is SEHNR, CDR2 FQNEAQ, per germline (reference sequence). V was shortened by 3 bases and J by 4 bases, with 12 bases between the two germline ends. The CDR3 DNA reads as TGTGCCAGCAGCTTTCGGCAGGGGATTAATGAAAAACTGTTTTTT. Translating gives CASSFRQGINEKLFF.

This clonotype was detected only a few times. In DNA form, the CDR3 reads TGTGCCAGCAGTTACCCAGCGGGAGGGAGAAACATTCAGTACTTC. This encodes CASSYPAGGRNIQYF. The chain uses TRBV6-5 and TRBJ2-4; 10 bases are a match to TRBD2. This CDR3 has 15 amino acids. V trimming: 2 bases; J trimming: 6 bases; junction bases outside the gene matches: 4. Per germline, CDR1 MNHEY and CDR2 SVGAGI.

The chain carries TRBV7-6 and TRBJ2-1, with TRBD2 identical over 10 bases. This CDR3 contains 15 residues. Germline assignment: CDR1 SGHVS and CDR2 FNYEAQ. The trim removed 3 bases at V and 10 bases at J, leaving 9 bases unmatched. The CDR3 protein is CASSFTSGAFSEQFF. The DNA for the CDR3 is TGTGCCAGCAGCTTCACTAGCGGGGCTTTTTCCGAGCAGTTCTTC. The full variable domain, its missing parts supplied by reference TRBV7-6 and TRBJ2-1, is GAGVSQSPRYKVTKRGQDVALRCDPISGHVSLYWYRQALGQGPEFLTYFNYEAQQDKSGLPNDRFSAERPEGSISTLTIQRTEQRDSAMYRCASSFTSGAFSEQFFGPGTRLTVL.

This clonotype was seen only a few times. The rearrangement links TRBV12-3 or TRBV12-4 to TRBJ1-3, with D possibly being TRBD1 (6 bases). The CDR3 sequence is 17 residues long. The V and J ends lost 7 bases and 1 base respectively, with 20 bases between them. DNA for the CDR3: TGTGCCAGCATAAGACAGGTGATGCTGGAGTCTGGAAACACCATATATTTT. Translating gives CASIRQVMLESGNTIYF.

The V call is TRBV27, the J call TRBJ2-1; 7 nucleotides agree with TRBD2. The junction had 14 bases not matched to a gene; V was cut back by 5 bases and J by 4 bases. Germline CDR1 and CDR2: MNHEY and SMNVEV (reference sequence). This CDR3 is built from 17 residues. CDR3 in amino acids: CASSPGIAGSIYNEQFF. The CDR3 DNA follows: TGTGCCAGCAGTCCCGGGATAGCGGGCTCGATTTACAATGAGCAGTTCTTC.